This passage covers 12 T cell receptor beta chains from one sample sequenced in a study of blood T cell repertoires in COVID-19. Libraries were prepared by immunoSEQ multiplex PCR; TCRdb keeps only in-frame clonotypes and omits some of them. The sample holds 54,000 or so clones, around 81% seen once. Sequencing was carried out using peripheral blood. These receptors all stem from a woman older than 75 with acute or convalescent COVID-19.

The chain joins TRBV7-9 to TRBJ2-1; possible D gene TRBD1, 5 bases. V lost 4 bases and J lost 2, with 6 bases in between. Germline assignment: CDR1 SEHNR and CDR2 FQNEAQ (reference sequence). The CDR3 extends over 13 amino acids. The CDR3 coding sequence is TGTGCCAGCAGCTCACAGGCCTACAATGAGCAGTTCTTC. This codes for CASSSQAYNEQFF. Looking up the rest from reference TRBV7-9 and TRBJ2-1 gives the full variable domain: DTGVSQNPRHKITKRGQNVTFRCDPISEHNRLYWYRQTLGQGPEFLTYFQNEAQLEKSRLLSDRFSAERPKGSFSTLEIQRTEQGDSAMYLCASSSQAYNEQFFGPGTRLTVL.

The chain combines TRBV29-1 with TRBJ2-5; 11 bases fit TRBD1. The junction had 4 bases not matched to a gene; V was cut back by 6 bases and J by 4 bases. This CDR3 contains 13 residues. Germline CDR1 is SQVTM and CDR2 is ANQGSEA. Here the CDR3 DNA reads TGCAGCGTGGGACAGGGGGTGGGAGAGACCCAGTACTTC. This gives the protein CSVGQGVGETQYF.

The chain is built from TRBV10-2 and TRBJ2-1; perhaps TRBD1 as D (5 bases). From germline, CDR1 is WSHSY and CDR2 SAAADI. Trimming took off 8 bases at V and 10 bases at J, with 15 bases between the two ends. This CDR3 spans 12 amino acids. The CDR3 is CASQIGQGEQFF. CDR3 nucleotides: TGCGCCAGCCAAATAGGACAAGGAGAGCAGTTCTTC.

The rearrangement joins TRBV18 to TRBJ2-7; 7 nucleotides match TRBD2. V lost 2 bases to trimming and J lost 2 bases; unmatched junction nucleotides: 9. The CDR3 spans 16 residues. Germline assignment: CDR1 KGHSH and CDR2 LQKENI. CDR3 in amino acids: CASSPGSPSGPYEQYF. Here the CDR3 DNA reads TGTGCCAGCTCACCAGGAAGCCCTAGCGGCCCCTACGAGCAGTACTTC. The variable domain in full, with the rest retrieved from reference TRBV18 and TRBJ2-7, is NAGVMQNPRHLVRRRGQEARLRCSPMKGHSHVYWYRQLPEEGLKFMVYLQKENIIDESGMPKERFSAEFPKEGPSILRIQQVVRGDSAAYFCASSPGSPSGPYEQYFGPGTRLTVT.

The CDR3 loop reads CASSLYSPGGRGGQFF. The CDR3 nucleotides read TGTGCCAGCAGCTTGTATTCGCCGGGGGGCCGCGGGGGGCAGTTCTTC. V gene TRBV11-2 combines with J gene TRBJ2-1, with TRBD2 as a possible D gene (7 bases). The CDR3 is made up of 16 amino acids. Germline CDR1 reads SGHAT; CDR2 reads FQNNGV. V lost 3 bases and J 12 bases, leaving 24 bases between the germline ends.

The chain recombines TRBV19 with TRBJ2-2, with a possible D match to TRBD1 (5 bases). This CDR3 spans 14 amino acids. Per germline, CDR1 LNHDA and CDR2 SQIVND (reference sequence). The V and J ends lost 7 bases and 3 bases respectively, with 12 bases between them. The CDR3 nucleotides read TGTGCCAGTATTTCCAGGGATTACACCGGGGAGCTGTTTTTT. Translation gives CASISRDYTGELFF.

This rearrangement joins TRBV7-3 to TRBJ1-1, with D tentatively TRBD1 (6 bases). The CDR3 has 15 amino acids. Per germline, CDR1 SGHTA and CDR2 FQGTGA. With 4 bases removed from V and 3 bases from J, the gap between germline ends came to 15 bases. Here the CDR3 DNA reads TGTGCCAGCAGCTCCCAGGGGCGGGGGGACACTGAAGCTTTCTTT. As protein: CASSSQGRGDTEAFF.

This chain links TRBV4-1 with TRBJ1-1; 9 nucleotides match TRBD1. This CDR3 contains 16 residues. CDR1 is MGHRA and CDR2 is YSYEKL in the germline V gene. The trim removed 2 bases at V and 1 base at J, leaving 5 bases unmatched. The CDR3 protein is CASSQLYRGPNTEAFF. In DNA form, the CDR3 reads TGCGCCAGCAGCCAATTATACAGGGGGCCGAACACTGAAGCTTTCTTT.

This clone was counted once. The V gene is TRBV5-1, the J gene TRBJ1-2; a weak D match, TRBD1 (5 bases). In germline, CDR1 is SGHRS, CDR2 YFSETQ. The CDR3 totals 13 residues. V lost 0 bases and J 3 bases, leaving 6 bases between the germline ends. CDR3 amino acids: CASSLARDYGYTF. The CDR3 DNA reads TGCGCCAGCAGCTTGGCCAGGGACTATGGCTACACCTTC.

V and J are TRBV19 and TRBJ1-5; tentative D call: TRBD1 (6 bases). The CDR3 loop spans 15 amino acids. Trimming took 3 bases from V and 3 from J, leaving 12 bases between them. CDR1 and CDR2 from the germline V gene are LNHDA and SQIVND (reference sequence). The CDR3 bases are TGTGCCAGTAGTATTACAGGGAGCGCCAATCAGCCCCAGCATTTT. Translating it yields CASSITGSANQPQHF. Looking up the rest from reference TRBV19 and TRBJ1-5 gives the full variable domain: DGGITQSPKYLFRKEGQNVTLSCEQNLNHDAMYWYRQDPGQGLRLIYYSQIVNDFQKGDIAEGYSVSREKKESFPLTVTSAQKNPTAFYLCASSITGSANQPQHFGDGTRLSIL.

The gene calls are TRBV11-2 and TRBJ2-2; a possible D gene is TRBD2 (5 bases). Germline CDR1 and CDR2: SGHAT and FQNNGV. This CDR3 has 15 amino acids. Trimming cost V 5 bases and J 1 base, with 11 bases left between them. The CDR3 DNA follows: TGTGCCAGCAGCAGAGCGGTCCTGAACACCGGGGAGCTGTTTTTT. Its translation is CASSRAVLNTGELFF. Full variable domain (missing parts from reference TRBV11-2 and TRBJ2-2): EAGVAQSPRYKIIEKRQSVAFWCNPISGHATLYWYQQILGQGPKLLIQFQNNGVVDDSQLPKDRFSAERLKGVDSTLKIQPAKLEDSAVYLCASSRAVLNTGELFFGEGSRLTVL.

The chain is built from TRBV4-1 and TRBJ1-4, with D possibly being TRBD1 (5 bases). This CDR3 has 15 amino acids. V dropped 3 bases and J dropped 4 bases, with 12 bases sitting between them. Germline assignment: CDR1 MGHRA and CDR2 YSYEKL. The CDR3: CASSQGGGSNEKLFF. As DNA, the CDR3 is TGCGCCAGCAGCCAGGGGGGTGGCAGTAATGAAAAACTGTTTTTT.